This TCR beta chain was captured in a study of spatial heterogeneity in lung cancer. Study findings and constraints: In tumors, expanded intratumoral alpha and beta TCR counts tracked mutation counts. There was tracking of ubiquitous and regional nonsynonymous mutations by the respective counts of ubiquitous and regional expanded TCRs.

TCRdb redid the calling of the 5' RACE reads with MiXCR, one entry per CDR3 protein. Among about 100,000 distinct CDR3 sequences listed, around 4.8% were seen once. This clonotype was seen repeatedly, ten times or more. No antigen is known for it. Time point here: sample taken at primary tumor resection. The study sequenced unsorted whole RNA from tumor, nontumor lung or frozen PBMC. This receptor was obtained from a male donor with early-stage non-small cell lung cancer. Sequenced material: lung tumor tissue, taken at surgery.

CDR3: CATGSTDTQYF. CDR3 nucleotides: TGTGCCACCGGGAGCACAGATACGCAGTATTTT. This chain uses TRBV10-3 with TRBJ2-3; no clear D gene. The CDR3 loop spans 11 amino acids. V was trimmed by 10 bases and J by 0 bases, leaving 5 bases between them. Germline assignment: CDR1 ENHRY and CDR2 SYGVKD.